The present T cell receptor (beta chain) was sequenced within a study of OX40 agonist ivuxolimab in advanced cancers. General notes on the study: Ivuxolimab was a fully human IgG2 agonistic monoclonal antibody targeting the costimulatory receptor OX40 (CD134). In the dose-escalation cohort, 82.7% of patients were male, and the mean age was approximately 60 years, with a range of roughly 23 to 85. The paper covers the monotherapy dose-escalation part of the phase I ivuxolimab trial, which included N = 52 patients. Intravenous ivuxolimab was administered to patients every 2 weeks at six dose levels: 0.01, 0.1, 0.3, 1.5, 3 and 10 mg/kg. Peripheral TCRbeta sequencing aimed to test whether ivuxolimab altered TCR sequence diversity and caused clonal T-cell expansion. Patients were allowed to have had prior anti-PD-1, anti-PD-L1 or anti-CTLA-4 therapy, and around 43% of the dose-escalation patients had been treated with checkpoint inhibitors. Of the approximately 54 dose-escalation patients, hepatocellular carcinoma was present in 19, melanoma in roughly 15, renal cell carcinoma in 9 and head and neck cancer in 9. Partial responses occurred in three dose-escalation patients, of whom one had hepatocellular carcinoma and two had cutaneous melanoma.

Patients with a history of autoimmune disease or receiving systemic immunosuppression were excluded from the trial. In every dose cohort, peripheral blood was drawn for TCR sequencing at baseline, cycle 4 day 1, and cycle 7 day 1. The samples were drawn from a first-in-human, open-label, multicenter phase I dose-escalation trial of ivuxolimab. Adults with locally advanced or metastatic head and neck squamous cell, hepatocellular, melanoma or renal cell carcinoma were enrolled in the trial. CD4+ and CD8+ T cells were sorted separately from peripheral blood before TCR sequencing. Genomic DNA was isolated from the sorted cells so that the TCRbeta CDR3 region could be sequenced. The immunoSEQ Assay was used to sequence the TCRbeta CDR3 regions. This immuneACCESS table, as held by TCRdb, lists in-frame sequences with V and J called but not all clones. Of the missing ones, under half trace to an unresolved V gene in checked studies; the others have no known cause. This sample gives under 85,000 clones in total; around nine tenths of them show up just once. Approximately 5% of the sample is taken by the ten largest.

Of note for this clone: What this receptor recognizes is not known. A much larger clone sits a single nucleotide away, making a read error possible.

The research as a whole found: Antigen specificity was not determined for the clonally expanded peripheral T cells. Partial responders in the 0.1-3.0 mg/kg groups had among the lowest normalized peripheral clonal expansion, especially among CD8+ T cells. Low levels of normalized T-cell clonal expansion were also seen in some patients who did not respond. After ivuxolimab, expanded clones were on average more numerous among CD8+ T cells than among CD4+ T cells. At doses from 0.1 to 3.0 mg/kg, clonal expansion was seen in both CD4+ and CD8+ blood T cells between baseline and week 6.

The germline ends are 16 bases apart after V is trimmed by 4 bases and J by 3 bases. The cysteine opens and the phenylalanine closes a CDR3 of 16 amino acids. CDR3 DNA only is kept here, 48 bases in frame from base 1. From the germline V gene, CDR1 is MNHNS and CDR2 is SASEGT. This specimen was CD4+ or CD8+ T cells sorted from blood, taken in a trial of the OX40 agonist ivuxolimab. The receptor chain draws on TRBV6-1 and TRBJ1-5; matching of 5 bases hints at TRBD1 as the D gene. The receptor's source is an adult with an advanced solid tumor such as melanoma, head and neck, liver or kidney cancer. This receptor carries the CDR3 CASSGDHWGINQPQHF. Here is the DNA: TGTGCCAGCAGTGGAGACCATTGGGGGATCAATCAGCCCCAGCATTTT.